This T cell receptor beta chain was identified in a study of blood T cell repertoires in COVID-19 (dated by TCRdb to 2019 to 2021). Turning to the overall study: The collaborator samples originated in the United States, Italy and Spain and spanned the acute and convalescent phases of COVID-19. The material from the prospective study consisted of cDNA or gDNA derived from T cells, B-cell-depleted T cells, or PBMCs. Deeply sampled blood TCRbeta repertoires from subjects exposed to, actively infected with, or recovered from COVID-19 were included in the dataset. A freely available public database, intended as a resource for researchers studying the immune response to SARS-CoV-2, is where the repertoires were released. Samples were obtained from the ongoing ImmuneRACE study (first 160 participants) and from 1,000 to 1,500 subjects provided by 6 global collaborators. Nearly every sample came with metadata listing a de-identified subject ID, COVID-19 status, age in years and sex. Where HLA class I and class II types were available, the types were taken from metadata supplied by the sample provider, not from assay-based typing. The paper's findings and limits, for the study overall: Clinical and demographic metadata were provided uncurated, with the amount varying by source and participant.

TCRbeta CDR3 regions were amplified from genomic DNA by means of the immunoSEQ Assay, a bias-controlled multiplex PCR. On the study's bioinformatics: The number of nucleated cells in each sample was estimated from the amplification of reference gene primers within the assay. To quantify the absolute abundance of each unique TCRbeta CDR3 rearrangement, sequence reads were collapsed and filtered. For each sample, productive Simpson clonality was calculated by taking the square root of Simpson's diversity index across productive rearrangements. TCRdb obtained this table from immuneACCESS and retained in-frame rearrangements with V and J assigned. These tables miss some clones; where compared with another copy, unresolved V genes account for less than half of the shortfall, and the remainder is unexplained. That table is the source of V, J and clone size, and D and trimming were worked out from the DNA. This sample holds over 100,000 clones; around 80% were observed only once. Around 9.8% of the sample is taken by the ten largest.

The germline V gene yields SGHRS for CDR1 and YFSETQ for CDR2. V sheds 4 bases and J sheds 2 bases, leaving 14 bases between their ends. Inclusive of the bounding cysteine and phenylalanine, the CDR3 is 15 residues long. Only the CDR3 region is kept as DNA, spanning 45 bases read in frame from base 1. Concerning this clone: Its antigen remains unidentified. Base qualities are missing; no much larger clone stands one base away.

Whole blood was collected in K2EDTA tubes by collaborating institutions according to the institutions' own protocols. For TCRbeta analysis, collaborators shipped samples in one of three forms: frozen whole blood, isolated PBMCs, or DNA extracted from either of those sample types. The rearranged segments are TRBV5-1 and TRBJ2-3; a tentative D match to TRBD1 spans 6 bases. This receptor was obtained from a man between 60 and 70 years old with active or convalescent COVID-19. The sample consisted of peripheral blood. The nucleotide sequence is TGCGCCAGCAGCGGGGGCCGGGGCCTCACAGATACGCAGTATTTT. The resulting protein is CASSGGRGLTDTQYF.